This TCR beta chain came from a study of blood T cells in healthy people across ages. Only a few counts were recorded for this clonotype. A J-beta primer mix and a sample-barcoded 5' primer were used in a second PCR of about 7 to 12 cycles. Sequencing recovered at least 2.5 million CDR3-containing paired-end reads from each sample. One entry per CDR3 protein, called by TCRdb with MiXCR from the 5' RACE reads. The table shows around 1,000,000 distinct CDR3 sequences, with less than 25% occurring only once. This CDR3 comprises 17 residues. Unmatched junction bases numbered 12, after V lost 0 bases and J lost 6 bases. Looked up from germline, CDR1 is ENHRY and CDR2 is SYGVKD. These data were also filed under a second study, of T cells of mothers and their children.

Sequencing was carried out using blood. The V gene is TRBV10-3, the J gene TRBJ2-7; 9 bases are a match to TRBD1. This clonotype was obtained from a girl aged 2-15 years in good health. CDR3 DNA: TGTGCCATCAGTGAGTCGAAAATCCGGGACAGGGTTCGCGAGCAGTACTTC. It translates to CAISESKIRDRVREQYF.